The present T cell receptor (beta chain) was sequenced within a study of vaccination and CD4 T cells after COVID-19. About the research overall: The authors exposed cells to overlapping spike peptides derived from SARS-CoV-2, HCoV-NL63, HCoV-OC43 and HCoV-229E. Study results and caveats: Reactive clone data from convalescent patients indicated a median of about 90% appearing only post-vaccination.

Concerning this clonotype itself: Its antigen is unidentified.

The Oncomine TCR Beta short-read assay sequenced DNA from cultured CD4+ T cells. Using its own MiXCR run on the PCR reads, TCRdb lists one record per CDR3 protein. The table shows about 12,000 distinct CDR3 sequences, with about 56% occurring only once. Treatment denoted: approximately 11-day PBMC culture with coronavirus spike peptide pools or control peptides (ViraFEST assay). Germline V CDR1 and CDR2: DFQATT, SNEGSKA (reference sequence). Trimming removed 6 bases from V and 1 base from J, with 15 bases in between. This CDR3 is built from 14 residues. The chain has TRBV20-1 and TRBJ1-1; D may be TRBD1 (6 bases). The clonotype was recovered from a human donor who had recovered from COVID-19. The source material was CD4+ T cells from blood, cultured in vitro. CDR3 nucleotides: TGCAGTGCCCTATCCCCGACAGGGAACACTGAAGCTTTCTTT. This sequence encodes CSALSPTGNTEAFF.